This T cell receptor (beta chain) was sequenced in a study of coeliac disease. Study background: Refractory coeliac disease type I meant no gluten-free diet response for over 12 months. Study-wide points: Lamina propria and intraepithelial cell fractions may contain each other's cells. Most TRB amino acid sequences occurred in only one sample.

Sequencing was performed with immunoSEQ multiplex PCR; in TCRdb, only in-frame clones are kept and a portion is missing. The sample has 3,500 or so clones, 69% seen once. Trimming took off 3 bases at V and 4 bases at J, with 9 bases between the two ends. This CDR3 has 12 residues. Germline V gene lookup returns CDR1 GTSNPN and CDR2 SVGIG (reference sequence). This clone was seen a handful of times. The antigen is undetermined. The sequence was collected from a man aged 25-45 years with celiac disease. The chain links TRBV30 to TRBJ2-5, with D possibly TRBD2 on 6 matching bases. Sequences were obtained from intraepithelial lymphocytes from the gut. In nucleotides, the CDR3 is TGTGCCTGGAGGAGGGAGGTAGAGACCCAGTACTTC. Encoded protein: CAWRREVETQYF.